The 7 T cell receptor beta chains below all came from one sample that was sequenced in a study of blood T cell repertoires in COVID-19 (dated by TCRdb to 2018 to 2021). To prepare the library, the immunoSEQ multiplex PCR assay was applied. TCRdb carries this immuneACCESS record with in-frame sequences only. Its versions omit some clonotypes, under half of them owing to an unresolved V gene in the studies checked, with the rest unexplained. The sample data list approximately 350,000 clones, and roughly nine tenths of these were observed just once. The biggest ten clones account for approximately 3% of the sample. Sequencing used peripheral blood. All receptors come from a woman in her 30s with COVID-19, enrolled during active disease.

This clone showed up just once. This rearrangement joins TRBV18 to TRBJ2-1, with TRBD2 identical over 9 bases. After removal of 2 bases from V and 10 bases from J, the junction contained 12 bases not matched to a gene. Per the germline V gene, CDR1 is KGHSH and CDR2 is LQKENI. The CDR3 contains 16 residues. The CDR3, as DNA: TGTGCCAGCTCACCAGGAGGGCTAGCGGGACCGAACGAGCAGTTCTTC. Its translation: CASSPGGLAGPNEQFF.

The chain links TRBV5-1 to TRBJ2-3; possibly TRBD2 for D (5 bases). CDR3 length equals 15 residues. Per the germline V gene, CDR1 is SGHRS and CDR2 is YFSETQ. V lost 0 bases and J lost 2, with 10 bases in between. CDR3 bases: TGCGCCAGCAGCTTGGCTCTAGCCCTCACAGATACGCAGTATTTT. Protein sequence: CASSLALALTDTQYF.

The chain recombines TRBV10-2 with TRBJ2-5; 8 bases map to TRBD2. CDR3 size: 17 residues. Germline V gene sequence: CDR1 WSHSY, CDR2 SAAADI. The ends lost 3 bases at V and 4 bases at J; junction bases unmatched: 13. CDR3: CASSDLPSGAGGETQYF. For the CDR3, the DNA is TGCGCCAGCAGTGACCTCCCATCAGGGGCGGGGGGAGAGACCCAGTACTTC.

V and J are TRBV11-3 and TRBJ1-5, with unresolved D. Deletions cut 2 bases from V and 7 bases from J, with 6 bases between. The V gene's germline CDR1 is SGHNT and CDR2 YENEEA. This CDR3 has 12 residues. This CDR3 reads CASSLHGQPQHF. The CDR3 DNA follows: TGTGCCAGCAGCTTACACGGGCAGCCCCAGCATTTT.

The V and J genes are TRBV6-2 or TRBV6-3 and TRBJ2-3, with D possibly TRBD2 on 5 matching bases. The V end lost 4 bases, the J end lost 0 bases, and 17 bases lay between the germline ends. This CDR3 is built from 17 residues. Germline CDR1 reads MNHEY; CDR2 reads SVGEGT. This CDR3 is CASSSPGILNSTDTQYF. The CDR3 DNA is TGTGCCAGCAGTTCCCCCGGGATCCTTAACAGCACAGATACGCAGTATTTT.

This chain joins TRBV6-5 and TRBJ2-7, with 10 bases fitting TRBD2. V was clipped by 6 bases and J by 4 bases; unmatched bases: 6. CDR1 and CDR2 (germline): MNHEY, SVGAGI. The CDR3 consists of 14 residues. The CDR3 DNA is TGTGCCAGCAGCATCGGACTAGCGGCTTACGAGCAGTACGTC. It is translated as CASSIGLAAYEQYV.

This sequence joins TRBV19 and TRBJ1-4; no definite D call. CDR1 and CDR2 (germline): LNHDA, SQIVND (reference sequence). The V gene lost 5 bases and the J gene lost 0 bases, with 10 bases spanning the gap. The CDR3 consists of 15 residues. The CDR3 region is CASSESGATNEKLFF. DNA for the CDR3: TGTGCCAGTAGTGAGTCCGGGGCAACTAATGAAAAACTGTTTTTT.